The sequence of this T cell receptor beta chain was determined in a study of lymphopenia after photon versus proton radiotherapy. Sequencing used immunoSEQ multiplex PCR; TCRdb keeps in-frame clones, though not all of them. The sample contains approximately 150,000 clones, about nine tenths of which appear only once. V lost 8 bases to trimming and J lost 3 bases; unmatched junction nucleotides: 4. Germline CDR1 is LNHDA and CDR2 is SQIVND (reference sequence). The CDR3 extends over 15 amino acids. Study results and limitations: Photon-treated patients lost naive T cells and TCR diversity; proton-treated stayed stable. Post-nadir TCR diversity decline inversely tracked overall survival among those who died. Authors raise, but do not show, better survival with proton therapy.

Notes on this clone: Its target is unknown.

The V gene is TRBV19, the J gene TRBJ2-1; 13 bases match TRBD2. This clonotype originated in a man in his fifties with gastric cancer. The material was peripheral blood, obtained from a patient treated with photon-based radiotherapy. The CDR3 loop is CASAWTSGSYNEQFF. The CDR3 region has the DNA TGTGCCAGTGCCTGGACTAGCGGGAGCTACAATGAGCAGTTCTTC.